This is a list of T cell receptor beta chains from one sample in a study of T cell responses to AZD1222 COVID-19 vaccine. Profiling relied on immunoSEQ multiplex PCR, and the TCRdb table lists in-frame clones only, not all of them. The table shows roughly 140,000 clones, with approximately 94% occurring only once. This material consisted of peripheral blood, taken on day 0 of AZD1222 vaccination. The source is an adult in good health. Each CDR3 is given with its conserved first and last residue. A D gene is named only where the DNA matches it firmly. Size is stated for part of the rows, as once, few or many counts, or as a class when the clone is expanded.

D	V	J	size	DNA	CDR3
-	TRBV19	TRBJ2-7	-	TGTGCCAGTAGTATAGATCAGGGCGGGCCCTCCTACGAGCAGTACTTC	CASSIDQGGPSYEQYF
-	TRBV19	TRBJ2-1	-	TGTGCCAGTAAGCCGGGAAGCTCCTACAATGAGCAGTTCTTC	CASKPGSSYNEQFF
-	TRBV14	TRBJ1-1	-	TGTGCCAGCAGCCAGGTTCGTACTGAAGCTTTCTTT	CASSQVRTEAFF
-	TRBV7-9	TRBJ2-1	-	TGTGCCAGCAGCTTAGTCCTTATGGCGGGGCGAAGCTCCTACAATGAGCAGTTCTTC	CASSLVLMAGRSSYNEQFF
-	TRBV30	TRBJ1-1	-	TGTGCCTGGAGTGTACAGAATGGGGTACGAGCTTTCTTT	CAWSVQNGVRAFF
-	TRBV6-5	TRBJ1-6	-	TGTGCCAGCAGCCAGGGAAATTCACCCCTCCACTTT	CASSQGNSPLHF
TRBD1	TRBV29-1	TRBJ2-1	-	TGCAGCGTTGCACAGGGGGCTGGGGAGCAGTTCTTC	CSVAQGAGEQFF
-	TRBV27	TRBJ1-4	-	TGTGCCAGCAGGGACTATGGAGGGAAACTGTTTTTT	CASRDYGGKLFF
-	TRBV28	TRBJ1-6	-	TGTGCCAGCAGTTTAACGCAGGGGTGGACTTCACCCCTCCACTTT	CASSLTQGWTSPLHF
-	TRBV2	TRBJ1-1	-	TGTGCCAGCAGCGCACTGTCTGGGGCGGTCGCTGAAGCTTTCTTT	CASSALSGAVAEAFF
-	TRBV6-4	TRBJ1-5	-	TGTGCCAGCAGTGACGCCCTCAATCAGCCCCAGCATTTT	CASSDALNQPQHF
-	TRBV5-1	TRBJ2-7	-	TGCGCCAGCAGCTTGTTTGGCACCCCGGTCGAGCAGTACTTC	CASSLFGTPVEQYF
TRBD1	TRBV5-1	TRBJ1-1	few	TGCGCCAGCAGCTTAGGACAGGGGAGAACTGAAGCTTTCTTT	CASSLGQGRTEAFF
-	TRBV5-6	TRBJ2-7	-	TGTGCCAGCAGCTTCGCCAGGGACAAGCAGTACTTC	CASSFARDKQYF
TRBD2	TRBV5-5	TRBJ2-7	-	TGTGCCAGCAGCTTGTACCTAGCGGGGGGTCTGGACGAGCAGTACTTC	CASSLYLAGGLDEQYF
-	TRBV10-2	TRBJ2-5	-	TGCGCCAGCGGACCGATCCAAGAGACCCAGTACTTC	CASGPIQETQYF
-	TRBV19	TRBJ1-3	-	TGTGCCAGTAAGGACGATGGCTCTGGAAACACCATATATTTT	CASKDDGSGNTIYF
-	TRBV5-6	TRBJ2-4	-	TGTGCCAGCAGCTTGTACCGGGGCAGAAACATTCAGTACTTC	CASSLYRGRNIQYF
-	TRBV10-3	TRBJ2-1	-	TGTGCCATCAGTACCGACCCGAAGAGTGGCTATGAGCAGTTCTTC	CAISTDPKSGYEQFF
-	TRBV6-1	TRBJ2-5	-	TGTGCCAGCAGTGAAGGGGGGGTAAAAGAGACCCAGTACTTC	CASSEGGVKETQYF
-	TRBV7-7	TRBJ2-2	-	TGTGCCAGCAGAAAGGATAACACCGGGGAGCTGTTTTTT	CASRKDNTGELFF
TRBD1	TRBV6-5	TRBJ2-7	once	TGTGCCGGACAGGGAAACGGCGAGCAGTACTTC	CAGQGNGEQYF
TRBD1	TRBV7-2	TRBJ1-4	-	TGTGCCAGCAGCTTCGACAGGGGTGATGAAAAACTGTTTTTT	CASSFDRGDEKLFF
-	TRBV5-6	TRBJ1-5	-	TGTGCCAGCAGCCTGGGCCCCGAGGGGCCTCGAAGTCAGCCCCAGCATTTT	CASSLGPEGPRSQPQHF
-	TRBV20-1	TRBJ1-1	-	TGCAGTGCTGGCCGGGGGAATGAAGCTTTCTTT	CSAGRGNEAFF
TRBD1	TRBV19	TRBJ1-2	-	TGTGCCAGTACCCGGGACAGGGGGCATGGCTACACCTTC	CASTRDRGHGYTF
-	TRBV27	TRBJ2-7	-	TGTGCCAGCAACCGGGCAGGGTCCTCCTACGAGCAGTACTTC	CASNRAGSSYEQYF
-	TRBV7-8	TRBJ1-5	-	TGTGCCAGCAGCCCCCGAGGGGGGATGGTTCAGCCCCAGCATTTT	CASSPRGGMVQPQHF